The entry below describes one T cell receptor beta chain. The antigen remains undetermined. This sequence may be a read error, since a much larger clone differs from it by one base. Trimming stripped 2 bases from V and 2 bases from J, with 10 bases between. CDR3 length equals 14 residues. The source of the sample is a study of T cells in Graves' hyperthyroidism and ophthalmopathy. Study results and caveats: Most clonotypes that expanded in the thyroid above 0.001 also showed up in blood.

RNA transcripts yielded amplified TCR beta CDR3 regions. HTBI primers were used for first-round RT-PCR of the TCR CDR3. TCRdb analysed the multiplex PCR reads with MiXCR anew, one entry per CDR3 protein. The sample comprises over 450,000 distinct CDR3 sequences, approximately 15% of which are singletons, and around 17% rests with the top ten. Over 18 months, lack of ophthalmopathy progression marked Graves' hyperthyroidism as stable. Patients were excluded because of uncontrolled infection, other autoimmune disease, pregnancy or lactation. PBMCs came from less than 11 ml fresh peripheral blood. The receptor was derived from a woman between 18 and 29 years old with Graves' hyperthyroidism. The sample taken for sequencing was blood. The chain joins TRBV12-3 or TRBV12-4 to TRBJ2-7; weak D call: TRBD1 (5 bases). The CDR3 reads CASSLFATAYEQYF. The CDR3 DNA reads TGTGCCAGCAGTTTATTCGCGACAGCCTACGAGCAGTACTTC.